This entry describes one T cell receptor (beta chain). The PCR had 60 Vbeta and 13 Jbeta primers. Measured with immunoSEQ multiplex PCR; TCRdb has only the in-frame clones, and not every one. This sample has 100,000 to 150,000 clones, with more than 75% found just once. The CDR3 has 13 amino acids. CDR1 and CDR2 from the germline V gene are SGHDT and YYEEEE. The V gene lost 0 bases and the J gene lost 7 bases, with 8 bases spanning the gap. This entry is derived from a study of cytomegalovirus exposure and HLA in healthy donors. The chain links TRBV5-6 to TRBJ2-1; D unresolved. This clonotype was obtained from a woman aged 25 to 39 in good health and CMV-seronegative. The sequencing input was PBMCs. The CDR3 nucleotides are TGTGCCAGCAGCTTGGTCAATTTGAATGAGCAGTTCTTC. Its translation is CASSLVNLNEQFF.